The sequence of this T cell receptor (beta chain) was determined in a study of blood T cell repertoires in COVID-19 (dated by TCRdb to 2020 to 2021). Some background on the complete study: The collaborator samples originated in the United States, Italy and Spain and spanned the acute and convalescent phases of COVID-19. The prospective study material was composed of cDNA or gDNA derived from T cells, B-cell-depleted T cells, or PBMCs. The repertoires were made available in a free public database intended to serve as a resource for research on the immune response to SARS-CoV-2. Sample metadata almost always included a de-identified subject ID, COVID-19 status, age in years and sex. Where HLA class I and class II types were available, the types were taken from metadata supplied by the sample provider, not from assay-based typing. The samples were drawn from the first 160 participants of the ongoing ImmuneRACE study and from over 950 subjects provided by 6 global collaborators. Deeply sampled blood TCRbeta repertoires from subjects exposed to, actively infected with, or recovered from COVID-19 were included in the dataset. General findings and caveats noted by the study authors: The amount of clinical and demographic metadata varied by source and participant and was provided uncurated.

TCRbeta CDR3 regions were amplified from genomic DNA using the immunoSEQ Assay, a bias-controlled multiplex PCR. Per the original workflow: Within the assay, amplification of reference gene primers was used to estimate how many nucleated cells each sample contained. Sequence reads were collapsed and filtered to measure the absolute abundance of every unique TCRbeta CDR3 rearrangement. Productive Simpson clonality was computed per sample as the square root of Simpson's diversity index over productive rearrangements. What TCRdb holds here is the immuneACCESS table cut down to in-frame rearrangements. Part of the clones is not present; checked against another copy, under half of the missing clones reflect an unresolved V gene, and the others are unexplained. V, J and clone size were drawn from that table, and D and trimming were deduced from the DNA. The sample records some 270,000 clones, around 81% of which are singletons. 15% to 19% of the sample belongs to the ten largest clones.

At one collaborating source in Seattle, patients were enrolled during active infection and were followed longitudinally through the course of disease. Collaborating institutions collected whole blood in K2EDTA tubes following their own protocols. For TCRbeta analysis, collaborator samples were shipped as frozen whole blood, as isolated PBMCs, or as DNA extracted from either sample type. Its CDR3 holds 14 amino acids, cysteine through phenylalanine. The kept DNA is CDR3 alone, 42 bases in frame from the first base. The CDR1 and CDR2 encoded by the germline V gene are SGHRS and YFSETQ. V is pared back by 5 bases and J by 3 bases, with 11 bases lying between the germline termini. This clone came up a few times. The antigen this receptor binds is unknown. No quality values exist for individual bases; no much larger clone is one base distant.

This receptor was obtained from a person aged 65-85 years with COVID-19, enrolled during active disease. Sequencing used peripheral blood. The chain employs TRBV5-1 and TRBJ1-4; the D gene is possibly TRBD1, with 6 bases matching. The CDR3 here reads CASRDSWANEKLFF. At the DNA level, the sequence is TGCGCCAGCAGGGACAGTTGGGCTAATGAAAAACTGTTTTTT.